The 8 T cell receptor beta chains below were found in one sample sequenced in a study of control samples from healthy donors and cancer patients. TCRdb keeps only in-frame clones here, not all; method: immunoSEQ multiplex PCR. The table has 55,000 to 90,000 clones, approximately 80% seen once. The sample was blood. The source is a man between 50 and 59 years old in good health.

The count of this clone is one. The chain combines TRBV9 with TRBJ1-1; possible D gene TRBD1, 5 bases. Germline V gives CDR1 SGDLS, CDR2 YYNGEE. V lost 1 base and J 1 base, leaving 11 bases between the germline ends. The CDR3 runs 15 residues. The CDR3 DNA reads TGTGCCAGCAGCGTATCACGGGACGGGAACACTGAAGCTTTCTTT. Its protein is CASSVSRDGNTEAFF.

In this sample, this clone turned up once. The chain uses TRBV15 and TRBJ2-6; D is uncertain. Per germline, CDR1 LNHNV and CDR2 YYDKDF (reference sequence). Between the trimmed V and J ends, which lost 0 bases and 2 bases, there was a span of 14 bases. CDR3 length equals 18 residues. The CDR3 coding sequence is TGTGCCACCAGCAGAGATCTACGGTCCCGAACTGGGGCCAACGTCCTGACTTTC. Translating it yields CATSRDLRSRTGANVLTF.

The chain joins TRBV7-9 to TRBJ1-2; a weak D match, TRBD1 (5 bases). Trimming stripped 1 base from V and 4 bases from J, with 10 bases between. This CDR3 has 14 residues. Germline-derived CDR1 and CDR2 are SEHNR and FQNEAQ (reference sequence). This chain's CDR3 is CASSLDPTAYGYTF. CDR3 DNA sequence: TGTGCCAGCAGCTTAGACCCGACAGCCTATGGCTACACCTTC. Using reference TRBV7-9 and TRBJ1-2 for the parts outside the CDR3, the full variable domain is DTGVSQNPRHKITKRGQNVTFRCDPISEHNRLYWYRQTLGQGPEFLTYFQNEAQLEKSRLLSDRFSAERPKGSFSTLEIQRTEQGDSAMYLCASSLDPTAYGYTFGSGTRLTVV.

The V call is TRBV24-1, the J call TRBJ2-3; D gene uncertain. CDR1 is KGHDR and CDR2 is SFDVKD in the germline V gene. V was cut by 3 bases and J by 2 bases, with 11 bases left in between. The CDR3 extends over 15 amino acids. The CDR3 region has the DNA TGTGCCACCAGTGATGTACAGTCTTACACAGATACGCAGTATTTT. Amino acid sequence: CATSDVQSYTDTQYF.

This chain joins TRBV7-9 and TRBJ1-2; D not certain. Trimming left V 0 bases short and J 1 base short, with 9 bases between. This CDR3 region has 15 residues. CDR1 and CDR2 from the germline V gene are SEHNR and FQNEAQ (reference sequence). The CDR3: CASSLASRGNYGYTF. As DNA, the CDR3 is TGTGCCAGCAGCTTAGCGTCCCGGGGTAACTATGGCTACACCTTC.

The chain employs TRBV27 and TRBJ2-1; 12 bases agree with TRBD2. CDR3 length: 19 residues. The V segment lost 7 bases and the J segment 0 bases; nucleotides outside the gene matches: 13. CDR1 is MNHEY and CDR2 is SMNVEV in the germline V gene (reference sequence). CDR3 in amino acids: CASTSLGLAGASSYNEQFF. Written as DNA, the CDR3 is TGTGCCAGCACTAGCCTGGGACTAGCGGGCGCTAGCTCCTACAATGAGCAGTTCTTC.

The genes are TRBV5-5 and TRBJ1-2; 10 bases line up with TRBD1. Germline values: CDR1 SGHKS, CDR2 YYEKEE (reference sequence). J lost 2 bases, V lost 2 bases, and 6 bases had no gene match. This CDR3 comprises 16 residues. This chain's CDR3 is CASSFPRTGGNYGYTF. The DNA for the CDR3 is TGTGCCAGCAGCTTCCCCAGGACAGGGGGAAACTATGGCTACACCTTC.

The rearrangement uses TRBV7-9 and TRBJ1-1; no clear D. V lost 4 bases and J lost 3, with 15 bases in between. The CDR3 spans 15 residues. CDR1 is SEHNR, CDR2 FQNEAQ, per germline (reference sequence). CDR3 nucleotides: TGTGCCAGCAGCTCCCTTGACGGACGAGACACTGAAGCTTTCTTT. Encoded protein: CASSSLDGRDTEAFF.